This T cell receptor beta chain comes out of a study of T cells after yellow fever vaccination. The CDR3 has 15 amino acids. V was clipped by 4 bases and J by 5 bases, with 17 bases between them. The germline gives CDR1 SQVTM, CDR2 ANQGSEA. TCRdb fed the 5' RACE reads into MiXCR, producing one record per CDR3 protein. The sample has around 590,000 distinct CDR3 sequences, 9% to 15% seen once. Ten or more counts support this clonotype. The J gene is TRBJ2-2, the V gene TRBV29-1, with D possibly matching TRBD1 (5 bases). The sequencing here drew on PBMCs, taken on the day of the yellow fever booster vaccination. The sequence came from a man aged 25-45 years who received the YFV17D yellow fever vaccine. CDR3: CSVAQDKTRTGELFF. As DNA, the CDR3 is TGCAGCGTTGCCCAGGACAAAACGCGGACCGGGGAGCTGTTTTTT.